This T cell receptor (beta chain) comes out of a study of blood T cell repertoires in COVID-19. Study-wide background: PBMCs, B-cell-depleted T cells, or T cells provided the cDNA or gDNA that made up the material.

J was trimmed by 3 bases and V by 8 bases; bases with no gene match: 10. CDR3 length equals 16 residues. Looked up from germline, CDR1 is LNHDA and CDR2 is SQIVND (reference sequence). Methods used by the authors: Reference gene primer amplification gave estimated nucleated cell counts. Method: immunoSEQ multiplex PCR; TCRdb's copy keeps in-frame clones and lacks some. The DNA gave D and trimming, while V, J and clone size come from that table. The data show under 150,000 clones, around 82% seen once. The source is a woman aged 45 to 65 with acute or convalescent COVID-19. Sequenced material: peripheral blood. V gene TRBV19 combines with J gene TRBJ2-3, with TRBD2 identical over 11 bases. CDR3 region: CASHWTSGSLTDTQYF. The CDR3 nucleotides read TGTGCCAGTCATTGGACTAGCGGGTCTTTAACAGATACGCAGTATTTT.